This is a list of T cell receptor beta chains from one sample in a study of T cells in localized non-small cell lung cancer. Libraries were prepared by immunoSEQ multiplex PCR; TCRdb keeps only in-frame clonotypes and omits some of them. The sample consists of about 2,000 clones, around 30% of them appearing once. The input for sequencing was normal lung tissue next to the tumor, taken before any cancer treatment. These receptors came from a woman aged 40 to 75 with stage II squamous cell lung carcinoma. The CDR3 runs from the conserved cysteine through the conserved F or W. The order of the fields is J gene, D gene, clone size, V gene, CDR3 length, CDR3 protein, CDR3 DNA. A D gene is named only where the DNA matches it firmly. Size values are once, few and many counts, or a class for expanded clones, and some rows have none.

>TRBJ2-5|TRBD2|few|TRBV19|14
CASSTGLAEETQYF
TGTGCCAGTAGTACGGGACTAGCCGAGGAGACCCAGTACTTC
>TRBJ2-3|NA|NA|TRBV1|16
CASSQEAVLSTDTQYF
TGCGCCAGCAGCCAAGAGGCGGTCTTGAGCACAGATACGCAGTATTTT
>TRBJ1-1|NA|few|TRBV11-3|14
CASSSSRGNTEAFF
TGTGCCAGCAGCTCCTCGAGAGGGAACACTGAAGCTTTCTTT
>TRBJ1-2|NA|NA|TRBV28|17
CASSPPTGNPIRRGYTF
TGTGCCAGCAGCCCCCCTACGGGTAATCCCATTCGCCGCGGCTACACCTTC
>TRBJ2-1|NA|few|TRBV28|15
CASYLGGIRGAEQFF
TGTGCCAGCTACCTTGGGGGCATCAGGGGAGCTGAGCAGTTCTTC
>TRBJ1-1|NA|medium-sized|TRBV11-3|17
CASSLEVGGTVNTEAFF
TGTGCCAGCAGCTTAGAGGTTGGGGGGACCGTGAACACTGAAGCTTTCTTT
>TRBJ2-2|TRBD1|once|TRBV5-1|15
CASSSSTGSTGELFF
TGCGCCAGCAGCTCGTCGACAGGGTCCACCGGGGAGCTGTTTTTT
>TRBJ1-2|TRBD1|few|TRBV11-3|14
CASSPRQGNYGYTF
TGTGCCAGCAGCCCCCGACAGGGGAACTATGGCTACACCTTC
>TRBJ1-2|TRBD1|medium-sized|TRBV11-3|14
CASSLGTGDYGYTF
TGTGCCAGCAGCTTAGGGACAGGGGACTATGGCTACACCTTC
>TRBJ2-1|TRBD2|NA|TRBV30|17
CAWSPQLAGFSYNEQFF
TGTGCCTGGAGTCCACAACTAGCGGGATTCTCCTACAATGAGCAGTTCTTC
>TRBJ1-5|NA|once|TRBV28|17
CASSLSTGIRDNQPQHF
TGTGCCAGCAGTTTATCTACAGGGATCCGCGACAATCAGCCCCAGCATTTT
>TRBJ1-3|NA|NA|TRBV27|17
CASSPMTAKLSGNTIYF
TGTGCCAGCAGTCCGATGACAGCCAAATTGTCTGGAAACACCATATATTTT
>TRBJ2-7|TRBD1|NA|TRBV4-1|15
CASSQRTGVTYEQYF
TGCGCCAGCAGCCAGAGGACAGGGGTCACTTACGAGCAGTACTTC
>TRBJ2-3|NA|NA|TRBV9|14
CASSPWGSTDTQYF
TGTGCCAGCTCGCCTTGGGGGAGCACAGATACGCAGTATTTT
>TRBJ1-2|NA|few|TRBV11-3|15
CASSYRDRPPYGYTF
TGTGCCAGCAGCTACAGGGACCGCCCTCCCTATGGCTACACCTTC
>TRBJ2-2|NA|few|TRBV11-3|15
CASSYGHMNTGELFF
TGTGCCAGCAGCTACGGACACATGAACACCGGGGAGCTGTTTTTT
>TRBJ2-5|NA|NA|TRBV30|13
CAHQRGVQETQYF
TGTGCCCACCAGAGGGGGGTCCAAGAGACCCAGTACTTC
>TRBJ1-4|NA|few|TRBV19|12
CASSITGEKLFF
TGTGCCAGTAGTATTACGGGTGAAAAACTGTTTTTT
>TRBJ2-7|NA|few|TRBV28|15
CASSSGSVVGYEQYF
TGTGCCAGCAGTTCCGGGAGCGTAGTAGGGTACGAGCAGTACTTC
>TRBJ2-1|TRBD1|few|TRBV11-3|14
CASSLGQGYNEQFF
TGTGCCAGCAGCTTGGGACAGGGGTACAATGAGCAGTTCTTC
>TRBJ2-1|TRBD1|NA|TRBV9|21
CASSISLPGQDSLSSYNEQFF
TGTGCCAGCAGCATCAGTCTCCCGGGACAGGACAGTTTGAGCTCCTACAATGAGCAGTTCTTC
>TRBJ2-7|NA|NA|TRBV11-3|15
CASSSRTAGRYEQYF
TGTGCCAGCAGCTCTCGGACAGCAGGACGCTACGAGCAGTACTTC
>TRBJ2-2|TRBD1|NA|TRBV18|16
CASSNPGQGATGELFF
TGTGCCAGCTCTAATCCTGGACAGGGGGCGACCGGGGAGCTGTTTTTT
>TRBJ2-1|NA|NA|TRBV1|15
CASSQERDTYNEQFF
TGCGCCAGCAGCCAAGAACGGGACACCTACAATGAGCAGTTCTTC
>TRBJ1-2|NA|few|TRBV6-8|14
CASWPPTAGYGYTF
TGTGCCAGCTGGCCTCCTACGGCGGGGTATGGCTACACCTTC
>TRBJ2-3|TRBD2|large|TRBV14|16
CASSQGTSGGADTQYF
TGTGCCAGCAGCCAAGGGACTAGCGGGGGGGCCGATACGCAGTATTTT
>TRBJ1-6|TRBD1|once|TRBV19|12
CAGGTGDSPLHF
TGTGCCGGGGGGACAGGGGACTCACCCCTCCACTTT
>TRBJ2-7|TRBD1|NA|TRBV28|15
CASSLAAGGSYEQYF
TGTGCCAGCAGTTTGGCGGCAGGGGGATCCTACGAGCAGTACTTC
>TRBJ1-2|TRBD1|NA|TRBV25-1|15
CASSVPQGIADGYTF
TGTGCCAGCAGTGTCCCACAGGGGATTGCCGATGGCTACACCTTC
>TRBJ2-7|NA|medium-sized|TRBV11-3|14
CASSWGSFQYEQYF
TGTGCCAGCAGCTGGGGATCATTCCAATACGAGCAGTACTTC
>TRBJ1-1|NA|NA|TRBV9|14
CASSVAQGRTEAFF
TGTGCCAGCAGCGTAGCTCAGGGACGGACTGAAGCTTTCTTT
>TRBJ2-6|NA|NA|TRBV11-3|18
CASSLVLWGNSGANVLTF
TGTGCCAGCAGTTTGGTGTTGTGGGGGAACTCTGGGGCCAACGTCCTGACTTTC
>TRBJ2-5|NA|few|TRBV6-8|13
CASSTALTETQYF
TGTGCCAGCAGTACTGCACTGACGGAGACCCAGTACTTC
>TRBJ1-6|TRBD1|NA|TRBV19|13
CASSLDRGSPLHF
TGTGCCAGTAGTCTCGACAGGGGTTCACCCCTCCACTTT
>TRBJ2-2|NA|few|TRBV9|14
CASSVVGGGRELFF
TGTGCCAGCAGCGTAGTAGGGGGAGGAAGGGAGCTGTTTTTT
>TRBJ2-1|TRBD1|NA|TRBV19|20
CASSPPDRGRKIGTYNEQFF
TGTGCCAGTAGTCCCCCGGACAGGGGTAGGAAAATAGGAACCTACAATGAGCAGTTCTTC
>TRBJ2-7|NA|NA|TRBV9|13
CASSDAGGYEQYF
TGTGCCAGCAGCGATGCCGGGGGCTACGAGCAGTACTTC
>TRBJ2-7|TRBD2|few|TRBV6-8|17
CASRGLAGVRVSYEQYF
TGTGCCAGCAGAGGACTAGCAGGGGTGAGAGTATCCTACGAGCAGTACTTC
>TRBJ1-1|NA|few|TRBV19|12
CASGEGWTEAFF
TGTGCCAGCGGCGAGGGGTGGACTGAAGCTTTCTTT
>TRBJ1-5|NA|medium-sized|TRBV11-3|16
CASSPYAGSGNQPQHF
TGTGCCAGCAGTCCATATGCAGGGTCGGGCAATCAGCCCCAGCATTTT
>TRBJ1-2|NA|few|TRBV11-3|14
CASSLERQIYGYTF
TGTGCCAGCAGCTTAGAGAGGCAGATCTATGGCTACACCTTC
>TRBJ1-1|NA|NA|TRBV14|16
CASSLSGQAADTEAFF
TGTGCCAGCAGCCTATCCGGCCAGGCGGCGGACACTGAAGCTTTCTTT
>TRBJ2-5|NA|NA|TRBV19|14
CASSITAFSETQYF
TGTGCCAGTAGTATTACCGCATTCTCGGAGACCCAGTACTTC
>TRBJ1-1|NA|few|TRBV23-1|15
CASSQDGLWNTEAFF
TGCGCCAGCAGCCAAGATGGATTGTGGAACACTGAAGCTTTCTTT
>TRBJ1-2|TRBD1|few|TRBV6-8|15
CASTYSGQGNYGYTF
TGTGCCAGCACCTACTCCGGACAGGGGAACTATGGCTACACCTTC
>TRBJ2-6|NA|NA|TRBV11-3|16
CASSPGRFSGANVLTF
TGTGCCAGCAGCCCAGGAAGGTTCTCTGGGGCCAACGTCCTGACTTTC
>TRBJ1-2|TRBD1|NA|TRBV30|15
CAWSPSGTGMSGYTF
TGTGCCTGGAGCCCCTCCGGGACAGGGATGAGTGGCTACACCTTC
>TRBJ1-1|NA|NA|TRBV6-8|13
CASSHTWDTEAFF
TGTGCCAGCAGCCATACATGGGACACTGAAGCTTTCTTT
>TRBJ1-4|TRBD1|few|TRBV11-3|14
CASSLSRGQGKLFF
TGTGCCAGCAGCTTGTCCAGGGGGCAAGGAAAACTGTTTTTT
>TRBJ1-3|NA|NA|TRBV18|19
CASSTLPGTNLLSGNTIYF
TGTGCCAGCTCAACCCTACCCGGGACGAATCTCCTCTCTGGAAACACCATATATTTT